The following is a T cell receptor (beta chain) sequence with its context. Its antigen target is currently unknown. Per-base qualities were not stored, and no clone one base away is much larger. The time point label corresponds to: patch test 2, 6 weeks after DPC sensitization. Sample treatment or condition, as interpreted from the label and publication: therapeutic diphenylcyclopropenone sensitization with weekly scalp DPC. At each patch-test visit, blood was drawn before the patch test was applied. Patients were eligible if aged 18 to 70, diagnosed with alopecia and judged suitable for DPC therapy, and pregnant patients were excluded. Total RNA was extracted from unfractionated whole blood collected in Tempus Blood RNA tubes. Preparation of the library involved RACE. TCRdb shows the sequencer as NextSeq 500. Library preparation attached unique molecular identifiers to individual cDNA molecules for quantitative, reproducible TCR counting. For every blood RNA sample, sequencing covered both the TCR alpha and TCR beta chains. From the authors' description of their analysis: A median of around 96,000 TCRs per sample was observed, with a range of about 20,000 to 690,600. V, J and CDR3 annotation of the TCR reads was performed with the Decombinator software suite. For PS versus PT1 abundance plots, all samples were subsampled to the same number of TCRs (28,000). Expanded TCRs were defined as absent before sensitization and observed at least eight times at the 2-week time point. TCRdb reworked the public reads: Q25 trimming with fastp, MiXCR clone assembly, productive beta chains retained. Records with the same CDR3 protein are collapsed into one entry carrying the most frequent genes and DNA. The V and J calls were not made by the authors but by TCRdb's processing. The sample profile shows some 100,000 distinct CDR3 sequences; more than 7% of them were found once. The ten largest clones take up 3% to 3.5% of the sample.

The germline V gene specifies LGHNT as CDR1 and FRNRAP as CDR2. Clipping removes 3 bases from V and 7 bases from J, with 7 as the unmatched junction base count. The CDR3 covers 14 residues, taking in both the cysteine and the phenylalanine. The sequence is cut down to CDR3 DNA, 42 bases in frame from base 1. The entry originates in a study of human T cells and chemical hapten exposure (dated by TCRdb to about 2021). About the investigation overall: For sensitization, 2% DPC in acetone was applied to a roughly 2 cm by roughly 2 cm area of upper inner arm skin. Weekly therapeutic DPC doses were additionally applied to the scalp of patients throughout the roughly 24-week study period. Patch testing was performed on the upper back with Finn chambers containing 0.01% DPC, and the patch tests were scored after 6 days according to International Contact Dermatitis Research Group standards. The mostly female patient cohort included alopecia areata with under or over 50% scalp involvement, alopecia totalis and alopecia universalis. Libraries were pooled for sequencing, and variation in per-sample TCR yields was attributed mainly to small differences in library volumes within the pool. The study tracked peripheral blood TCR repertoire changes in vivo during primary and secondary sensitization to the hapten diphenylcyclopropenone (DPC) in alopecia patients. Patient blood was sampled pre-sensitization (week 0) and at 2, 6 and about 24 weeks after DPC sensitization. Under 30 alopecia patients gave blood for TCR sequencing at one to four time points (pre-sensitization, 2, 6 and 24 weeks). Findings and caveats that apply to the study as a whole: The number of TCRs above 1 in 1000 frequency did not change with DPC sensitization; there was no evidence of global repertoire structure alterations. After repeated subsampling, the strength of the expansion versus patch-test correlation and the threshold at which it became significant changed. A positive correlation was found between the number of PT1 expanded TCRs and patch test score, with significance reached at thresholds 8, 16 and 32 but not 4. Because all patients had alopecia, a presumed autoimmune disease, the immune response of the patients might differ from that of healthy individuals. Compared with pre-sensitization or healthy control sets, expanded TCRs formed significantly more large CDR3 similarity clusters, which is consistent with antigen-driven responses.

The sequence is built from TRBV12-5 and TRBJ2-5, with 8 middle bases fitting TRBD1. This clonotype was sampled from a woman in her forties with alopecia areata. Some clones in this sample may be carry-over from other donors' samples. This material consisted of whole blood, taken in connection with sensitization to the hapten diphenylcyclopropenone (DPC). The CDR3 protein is CASGFGGQGGTQYF. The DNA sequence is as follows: TGTGCTAGTGGTTTCGGCGGACAGGGAGGGACCCAGTACTTC.